The 2 T cell receptor beta chains below all came from one sample that was sequenced in a study of beta chain features in type 1 diabetes. Since all of the isolated RNA was reverse transcribed, expressed TCRB transcripts were what got sequenced. Sequencing was performed with immunoSEQ multiplex PCR; in TCRdb, only in-frame clones are kept and a portion is missing. The sample consists of hundreds of thousands of clones, roughly 13% of them appearing once. Sequenced material: naive CD4+ T cells from blood. Receptors were obtained from a man between 18 and 29 years old in good health.

This sequence joins TRBV6-5 and TRBJ2-7; 7 nucleotides line up with TRBD2. The germline V gene encodes CDR1 MNHEY and CDR2 SVGAGI. This CDR3 has 13 amino acids. The V and J ends lost 6 bases and 2 bases, in that order; junction bases with no gene match: 4. CDR3 bases: TGTGCCAGCAGCCGGGAGGTTACCTACGAGCAGTACTTC. It yields the protein CASSREVTYEQYF.

This clone appeared a few times. The rearrangement uses TRBV5-6 and TRBJ1-2; D is undetermined. Germline assignment: CDR1 SGHDT and CDR2 YYEEEE. CDR3 length: 15 residues. Trimming took off 0 bases at V and 2 bases at J, with 11 bases between the two ends. The CDR3 region has the DNA TGTGCCAGCAGCTTGGTTGGAGGCCCCAACTATGGCTACACCTTC. This encodes CASSLVGGPNYGYTF.